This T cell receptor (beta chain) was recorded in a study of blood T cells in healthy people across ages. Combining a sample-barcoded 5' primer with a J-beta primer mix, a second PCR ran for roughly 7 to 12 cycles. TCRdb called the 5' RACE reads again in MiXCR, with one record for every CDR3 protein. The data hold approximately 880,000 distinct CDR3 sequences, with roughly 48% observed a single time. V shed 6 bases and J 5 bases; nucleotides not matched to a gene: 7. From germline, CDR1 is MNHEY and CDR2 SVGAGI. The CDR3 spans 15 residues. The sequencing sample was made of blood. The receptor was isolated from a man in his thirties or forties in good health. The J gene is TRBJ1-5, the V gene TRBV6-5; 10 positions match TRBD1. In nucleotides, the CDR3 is TGTGCCAGCAGATCTCGGGACAGGGGTTATCAGCCCCAGCATTTT. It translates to CASRSRDRGYQPQHF.